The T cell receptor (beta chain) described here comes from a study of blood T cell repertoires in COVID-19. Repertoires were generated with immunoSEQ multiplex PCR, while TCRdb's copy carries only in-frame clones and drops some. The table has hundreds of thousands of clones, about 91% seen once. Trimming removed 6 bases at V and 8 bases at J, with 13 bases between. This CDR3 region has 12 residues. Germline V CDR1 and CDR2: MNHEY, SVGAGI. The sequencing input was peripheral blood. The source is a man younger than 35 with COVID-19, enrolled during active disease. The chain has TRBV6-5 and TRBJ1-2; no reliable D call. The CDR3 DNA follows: TGTGCCAGCAGGAATTCTTACGAGGGCTACACCTTC. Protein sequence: CASRNSYEGYTF.